These T cell receptor beta chains were read from a single sample in a study of blood T cell repertoires in COVID-19. Only in-frame clones appear in the TCRdb table, and some are missing; sequencing was by immunoSEQ multiplex PCR. The sample has approximately 200,000 clones, around nine tenths seen once. Sequencing used PBMCs or T cells enriched from blood (not recorded which). The receptor set was obtained from a young woman who had been exposed to COVID-19. The CDR3 runs from the conserved cysteine through the conserved F or W. Each record gives: V gene, J gene, D gene, clone size, CDR3 DNA, CDR3 protein. The D gene is left open where the match is weak. Only part of the rows carry a size: once, few, many, or a class if the clone is expanded.

TRBV7-3	TRBJ2-3	TRBD2	NA	TGTGCCAGCAGCTTAATGGGAGCGGGGGGGTCAGATACGCAGTATTTT	CASSLMGAGGSDTQYF
TRBV6-5	TRBJ1-6	NA	NA	TGTGCCAGCAGTTACTCGTACGGAGAGAATTCACCCCTCCACTTT	CASSYSYGENSPLHF
TRBV27	TRBJ2-7	TRBD2	NA	TGTGCCAGCAGCATAAGTAGCGGGGGGGCCTACGAGCAGTACTTC	CASSISSGGAYEQYF
TRBV5-1	TRBJ2-1	TRBD2	NA	TGCGCCAGCAGCCTAGGGACTAGCGTATTGAATGAGCAGTTCTTC	CASSLGTSVLNEQFF
TRBV15	TRBJ1-3	NA	NA	TGTGCCACCAGCAGAGATGGGGAAGGGGCTGGAAACACCATATATTTT	CATSRDGEGAGNTIYF
TRBV13	TRBJ1-1	TRBD1	NA	TGTGCCAGCAGTCCCGGGACAGGGGGTAAAGCTTTCTTT	CASSPGTGGKAFF
TRBV3-1/TRBV3-2	TRBJ1-1	TRBD1	NA	TGTGCCAGCAGCCAAGGGGGCCACAGGGGGGGCACTGAAGCTTTCTTT	CASSQGGHRGGTEAFF
TRBV5-6	TRBJ1-2	NA	NA	TGTGCCAGCAGCCTGTCAGGGTTTAACTATGGCTACACCTTC	CASSLSGFNYGYTF
TRBV5-3	TRBJ1-3	NA	few	TGTGCCAGAAGCTTGGGGCAGATCTCTGGAAACACCATATATTTT	CARSLGQISGNTIYF
TRBV19	TRBJ2-3	NA	NA	TGTGCCAGTAGCGCAGGCGGGTTGGGCACAGATACGCAGTATTTT	CASSAGGLGTDTQYF
TRBV11-3	TRBJ2-1	TRBD1	NA	TGTGCCAGCAGCTACTTTGACAGGGTAGGAAGTAATGAGCAGTTCTTC	CASSYFDRVGSNEQFF
TRBV10-3	TRBJ1-1	NA	NA	TGTGCCACCCGCGGGGAACGACCGAACACTGAAGCTTTCTTT	CATRGERPNTEAFF
TRBV12-5	TRBJ2-5	TRBD2	once	TGTGCTAGTGGTATCGAGCGGGGGGCCGTTGGAAGTAAAGAGACCCAGTACTTC	CASGIERGAVGSKETQYF
TRBV29-1	TRBJ1-4	NA	NA	TGCAGCGTCCAAACTAATGAAAAACTGTTTTTT	CSVQTNEKLFF
TRBV11-3	TRBJ2-3	TRBD2	NA	TGTGCCAGCAGCTTCGGACTAGCGGGGGACACAGATACGCAGTATTTT	CASSFGLAGDTDTQYF
TRBV5-5	TRBJ1-1	NA	NA	TGTGCCAGCAGCTTGCAGGGAGGAAATCCCATCATGAACACTGAAGCTTTCTTT	CASSLQGGNPIMNTEAFF
TRBV11-2	TRBJ2-5	TRBD1	NA	TGTGCCAGCAGCTCAGACAGGGGGATAGAGACCCAGTACTTC	CASSSDRGIETQYF
TRBV11-2	TRBJ1-1	NA	NA	TGTGCCAGCAGCTTAGCGGGGGGAAGCTCTGAAGCTTTCTTT	CASSLAGGSSEAFF
TRBV5-4	TRBJ2-7	TRBD1	NA	TGTGCCAGCAGCTCTATGACGGGACAGGGGGCTAATGAGCAGTACTTC	CASSSMTGQGANEQYF
TRBV5-1	TRBJ1-1	NA	NA	TGCGCCAGCAGCTTCACAGGGCAGACTGAAGCTTTCTTT	CASSFTGQTEAFF
TRBV5-5	TRBJ1-6	NA	NA	TGTGCCAGCAGCTTGGTTCCAGAAAATTCACCCCTCCACTTT	CASSLVPENSPLHF
TRBV7-9	TRBJ1-1	TRBD1	NA	TGTGCCAGCATAGGACAGGGGGGCACTGAAGCTTTCTTT	CASIGQGGTEAFF
TRBV5-1	TRBJ2-1	TRBD2	NA	TGCGCCAGCAGCAGCGGTTTAGCGGGGGGGCGTGATGAGCAGTTCTTC	CASSSGLAGGRDEQFF
TRBV5-6	TRBJ1-2	NA	few	TGTGCCAGCAGCTTTATAGGGGTGTCGGATGGCTACACCTTC	CASSFIGVSDGYTF
TRBV20-1	TRBJ1-1	NA	NA	TGCAGTGCTAGGGCCGGGTCTGAAGCTTTCTTT	CSARAGSEAFF
TRBV2	TRBJ2-7	NA	NA	TGTGCCAGCGGGCACTTTGGGGGGGAGCAGTACTTC	CASGHFGGEQYF
TRBV7-2	TRBJ1-6	TRBD1	NA	TGTGCCAGCAGCCCCCGTGCCAGGGGGAAGAATTCACCCCTCCACTTT	CASSPRARGKNSPLHF
TRBV7-9	TRBJ2-2	NA	NA	TGTGCCAGCAGCTTAGATAGAGGCTCCGGGGAGCTGTTTTTT	CASSLDRGSGELFF
TRBV21-1	TRBJ1-2	NA	NA	TGTGCCAGCAGCCGTCCACGGGGGGGGCCCTATGGCTACACCTTC	CASSRPRGGPYGYTF
TRBV18	TRBJ2-1	NA	NA	TGTGCCAGCTCTGACAGAACCTCATACAATGAGCAGTTCTTC	CASSDRTSYNEQFF
TRBV7-9	TRBJ1-4	NA	NA	TGTGCCAGCAGCTTAGCCCCAACTTCAACTAATGAAAAACTGTTTTTT	CASSLAPTSTNEKLFF
TRBV18	TRBJ1-2	NA	NA	TGTGCCAGCTCACAGGGGCCAAACTATGGCTACACCTTC	CASSQGPNYGYTF
TRBV30	TRBJ2-7	NA	few	TGTGCCTGGGGGCGATCTAGCGTGGGATCCTACGAGCAGTACTTC	CAWGRSSVGSYEQYF
TRBV19	TRBJ2-7	NA	NA	TGTGCCAGTAGTGCCAGGGAAAGGACCTACGAGCAGTACTTC	CASSARERTYEQYF
TRBV5-1	TRBJ1-1	TRBD1	NA	TGCGCCAGCAGCTCTACAGGGGGGAACACTGAAGCTTTCTTT	CASSSTGGNTEAFF
TRBV11-3	TRBJ2-3	NA	NA	TGTGCCAGCAGCTTAACGGGGGGCCCCTCAGATACGCAGTATTTT	CASSLTGGPSDTQYF
TRBV13	TRBJ1-2	NA	NA	TGTGCCAGCGGCTCGACTGGGGCAGGGCGCAGGGTCTATGGCTACACCTTC	CASGSTGAGRRVYGYTF
TRBV5-1	TRBJ1-1	NA	NA	TGCGCCAGCAGCGGAGACACTGAAGCTTTCTTT	CASSGDTEAFF
TRBV3-1/TRBV3-2	TRBJ1-1	TRBD1	NA	TGTGCCAGCAGCCAAGGGACAGGATCGCGCACTGAAGCTTTCTTT	CASSQGTGSRTEAFF
TRBV27	TRBJ1-1	TRBD1	few	TGTGCCAGCAGTTTAGTGTCTACAGGGGATACTGAAGCTTTCTTT	CASSLVSTGDTEAFF
TRBV29-1	TRBJ1-1	NA	NA	TGCAGCGTTGAAGACCCCGGGGGGGGATCCACTGAAGCTTTCTTT	CSVEDPGGGSTEAFF
TRBV19	TRBJ1-1	NA	NA	TGTGCCAGTAGTATGTCCGGGAGCACTGAAGCTTTCTTT	CASSMSGSTEAFF
TRBV6-5	TRBJ1-6	NA	NA	TGTGCCAGCAGTTACGCGGACACAAATAATTCACCCCTCCACTTT	CASSYADTNNSPLHF
TRBV6-5	TRBJ2-5	NA	NA	TGTGCCAGCGTCGAACCGGGTCACCGAGAGACCCAGTACTTC	CASVEPGHRETQYF
TRBV10-3	TRBJ1-5	NA	NA	TGTGCCATCAGTGAGTCGACAGGAGCGGGCAATCAGCCCCAGCATTTT	CAISESTGAGNQPQHF
TRBV6-5	TRBJ1-6	TRBD1	NA	TGTGCCAGCAGTTCCGCTGACAGGGCTAATTCACCCCTCCACTTT	CASSSADRANSPLHF
TRBV12-3/TRBV12-4	TRBJ2-7	NA	few	TGTGCCAGCAGTTTATGGGAGGACGAGCAGTACTTC	CASSLWEDEQYF
TRBV14	TRBJ1-6	TRBD1	NA	TGTGCCAGCAGCCAGGGGGACAGGGGGCGAGATTCACCCCTCCACTTT	CASSQGDRGRDSPLHF
TRBV11-2	TRBJ2-1	NA	once	TGTGCCAGCAGCCCGGTCACCCATGAGCAGTTCTTC	CASSPVTHEQFF
TRBV10-3	TRBJ2-1	NA	NA	TGTGCCATCACCCCCTCGGGCTCCTACAATGAGCAGTTCTTC	CAITPSGSYNEQFF
TRBV5-1	TRBJ1-2	NA	NA	TGCGCCAGCAGCTTGGCAGGGACATTTCAAGGCTACACCTTC	CASSLAGTFQGYTF
TRBV5-4	TRBJ2-7	TRBD1	NA	TGTGCCAGCAGCTTGGGGGGACAGGGGGCCTACGAGCAGTACTTC	CASSLGGQGAYEQYF
TRBV7-3	TRBJ2-5	TRBD1	once	TGTGCCAGCAGCTCCGGGACCGGGACAGATCACCAAGAGACCCAGTACTTC	CASSSGTGTDHQETQYF
TRBV6-4	TRBJ1-5	NA	NA	TGTGCCAGCAGTGTGGAGGGCGGTCAGCCCCAGCATTTT	CASSVEGGQPQHF
TRBV27	TRBJ1-1	TRBD1	few	TGTGCCAGCAGGATAAGCGGGACAGGGGCTGAAGCTTTCTTT	CASRISGTGAEAFF